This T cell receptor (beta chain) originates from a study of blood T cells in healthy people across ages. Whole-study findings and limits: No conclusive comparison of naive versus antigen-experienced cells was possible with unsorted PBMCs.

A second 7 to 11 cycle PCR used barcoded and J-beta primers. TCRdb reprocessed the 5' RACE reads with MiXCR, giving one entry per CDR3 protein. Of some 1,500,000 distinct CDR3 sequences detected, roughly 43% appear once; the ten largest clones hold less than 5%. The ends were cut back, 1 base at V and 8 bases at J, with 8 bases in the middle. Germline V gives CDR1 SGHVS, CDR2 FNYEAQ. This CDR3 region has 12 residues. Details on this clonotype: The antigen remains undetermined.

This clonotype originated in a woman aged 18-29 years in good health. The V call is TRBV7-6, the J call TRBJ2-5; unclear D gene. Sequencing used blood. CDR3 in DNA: TGTGCCAGCAGCTTAGAGTTTAGTACCCAGTACTTC. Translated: CASSLEFSTQYF.